This T cell receptor beta chain is from a study of CD8 T cells in ankylosing spondylitis. A few counts support this clonotype. Its target is not known. Regarding the study as a whole: A motif in TCR beta, a set of roughly eight highly homologous variants, appeared characteristic of ankylosing spondylitis blood.

V gave up 3 bases and J gave up 11 bases; unmatched junction bases: 9. This CDR3 has 13 residues. The germline CDR1 and CDR2 sequences are SEHNR and FQNEAQ (reference sequence). TCRdb used MiXCR to reprocess the 5' RACE reads, holding one entry per CDR3 protein. The data contain about 750,000 distinct CDR3 sequences, under 20% of them singletons. Sequences were obtained from blood, either unsorted or a sorted T cell fraction (not recorded which). This chain connects TRBV7-9 to TRBJ1-1; 7 nucleotides agree with TRBD1. The source of this sequence is a male donor with ankylosing spondylitis. The CDR3 nucleotides read TGTGCCAGCAGCTTCGGGACAGTGAATGGGGCTTTCTTT. Translation gives CASSFGTVNGAFF.